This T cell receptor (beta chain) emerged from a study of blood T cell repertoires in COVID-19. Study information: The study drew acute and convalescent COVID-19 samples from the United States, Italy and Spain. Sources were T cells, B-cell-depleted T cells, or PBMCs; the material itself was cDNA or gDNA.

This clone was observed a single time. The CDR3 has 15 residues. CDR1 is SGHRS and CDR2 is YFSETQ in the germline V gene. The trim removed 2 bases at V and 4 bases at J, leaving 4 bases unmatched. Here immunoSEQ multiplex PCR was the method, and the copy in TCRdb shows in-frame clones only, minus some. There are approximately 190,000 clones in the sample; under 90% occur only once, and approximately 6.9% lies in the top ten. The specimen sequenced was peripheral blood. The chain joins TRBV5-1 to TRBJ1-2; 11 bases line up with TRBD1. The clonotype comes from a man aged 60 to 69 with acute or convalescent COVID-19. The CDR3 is CASSLSGTGGYGYTF. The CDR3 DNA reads TGCGCCAGCAGCTTATCCGGGACAGGGGGCTATGGCTACACCTTC.